What follows are 30 T cell receptor beta chains derived from one specimen sequenced in a study of early stage breast cancer tumors. Clones were read by immunoSEQ multiplex PCR, and TCRdb kept only the in-frame ones, dropping some. The sample lists roughly 48,000 clones, approximately 80% occurring once. The sample comprised blood. Receptors were obtained from a person aged 45 to 60 with breast cancer.

The rearrangement links TRBV6-1 to TRBJ1-2; D is possibly TRBD1 (5 bases). The CDR3 is made up of 13 amino acids. Germline CDR1 is MNHNS and CDR2 is SASEGT. The V end lost 6 bases, the J end lost 5 bases, and 13 bases lay between the germline ends. CDR3 sequence reads: CASRGGPLYGYTF. For the CDR3, the DNA is TGTGCCAGCAGGGGGGGACCGCTATATGGCTACACCTTC.

The genes are TRBV5-6 and TRBJ1-4; D is unresolved. Germline V CDR1 and CDR2: SGHDT, YYEEEE. V was shortened by 0 bases and J by 12 bases, with 6 bases between the two germline ends. The CDR3 totals 11 residues. This CDR3 reads CASSLGWELFF. The CDR3 bases are TGTGCCAGCAGCTTGGGGTGGGAACTGTTTTTT.

This chain links TRBV5-1 with TRBJ1-1; TRBD1 is a possible D gene (6 bases). The CDR3 has 16 residues. V shed 3 bases and J shed 3 bases, with 18 bases lying between them. In germline, CDR1 is SGHRS, CDR2 YFSETQ. Written as DNA, the CDR3 is TGCGCCAGCAGCTCCTTAGGGGGTCCCGAGGACACTGAAGCTTTCTTT. Its translation: CASSSLGGPEDTEAFF.

The V and J genes are TRBV6-6 and TRBJ1-2; TRBD1 might be the D (5 bases). Per the germline V gene, CDR1 is MNHNY and CDR2 is SVGAGI (reference sequence). The CDR3 totals 16 residues. V lost 6 bases to trimming and J lost 5 bases, with 22 bases between them. The CDR3 spells CASRRGGQGSLYGYTF. As DNA, the CDR3 is TGTGCCAGCAGACGGGGTGGGCAGGGATCGTTATATGGCTACACCTTC.

The chain has TRBV6-6 and TRBJ1-5; the match to TRBD1 covers 8 bases. Germline CDR1 MNHNY, CDR2 SVGAGI (reference sequence). The CDR3 totals 16 residues. The V and J ends lost 6 bases and 3 bases, in that order; junction bases with no gene match: 10. CDR3 sequence (DNA): TGTGCCAGCAGCCCTCCTGGACAGGGCCCCAATCAGCCCCAGCATTTT. This gives the protein CASSPPGQGPNQPQHF.

The gene calls are TRBV7-3 and TRBJ2-7, with 8 bases fitting TRBD1. Germline lookup yields CDR1 SGHTA and CDR2 FQGTGA. The CDR3 contains 17 residues. The V segment lost 0 bases and the J segment 9 bases; nucleotides outside the gene matches: 16. CDR3 region: CASSLTSGTGRWERQYF. The CDR3 DNA reads as TGTGCCAGCAGCTTAACCTCAGGGACAGGACGATGGGAACGGCAGTACTTC.

The chain carries TRBV6-1 and TRBJ1-2; tentatively, D is TRBD1 (5 bases). Trimming left V 6 bases short and J 6 bases short, with 11 bases between. This CDR3 spans 12 amino acids. Germline V gene lookup returns CDR1 MNHNS and CDR2 SASEGT. DNA for the CDR3: TGTGCCAGCAGCGCGGGGGTTAATGGCTACACCTTC. Protein: CASSAGVNGYTF.

The chain has TRBV19 and TRBJ1-3; 8 nucleotides agree with TRBD1. This CDR3 is 16 amino acids long. V trimming: 4 bases; J trimming: 0 bases; junction bases outside the gene matches: 5. Germline V CDR1 and CDR2: LNHDA, SQIVND (reference sequence). CDR3 in DNA: TGTGCCAGTAGTAGGACAGGGCCCTACTCTGGAAACACCATATATTTT. It yields the protein CASSRTGPYSGNTIYF.

The gene calls are TRBV5-1 and TRBJ2-2; D possibly uses TRBD1 or TRBD2 (5 bases each). Germline values: CDR1 SGHRS, CDR2 YFSETQ. This CDR3 region has 17 residues. The V end was cut by 3 bases, the J end by 0 bases, with 15 bases between. CDR3 DNA: TGCGCCAGCAGCTCCCAACCCGGGACCACGAACACCGGGGAGCTGTTTTTT. It yields the protein CASSSQPGTTNTGELFF.

The genes are TRBV6-5 and TRBJ2-7; D remains ambiguous. Germline CDR1 reads MNHEY; CDR2 reads SVGAGI. This CDR3 has 14 residues. V gave up 2 bases and J gave up 3 bases, with 11 bases separating them. In DNA, the CDR3 is TGTGCCAGCAGTTACAGTCACCAAGGCTACGAGCAGTACTTC. Amino acids: CASSYSHQGYEQYF.

The CDR3 bases are TGTGCCAGTAGTGCCTCGGACAGGGGGCTGAGGAACACTGAAGCTTTCTTT. Translated: CASSASDRGLRNTEAFF. This rearrangement joins TRBV19 to TRBJ1-1; 11 nucleotides line up with TRBD1. This CDR3 is 17 amino acids long. Germline V gene lookup returns CDR1 LNHDA and CDR2 SQIVND (reference sequence). The V gene end was trimmed by 5 bases and the J gene end by 1 base; junction bases not matched to a gene: 9. The full variable domain, completed using reference TRBV19 and TRBJ1-1, is DGGITQSPKYLFRKEGQNVTLSCEQNLNHDAMYWYRQDPGQGLRLIYYSQIVNDFQKGDIAEGYSVSREKKESFPLTVTSAQKNPTAFYLCASSASDRGLRNTEAFFGQGTRLTVV.

This chain uses TRBV28 with TRBJ1-1, with D possibly TRBD1 on 5 matching bases. This CDR3 region has 15 residues. Trimming took off 6 bases at V and 2 bases at J, with 16 bases between the two ends. Germline V gene lookup returns CDR1 MDHEN and CDR2 SYDVKM. The CDR3 nucleotides are TGTGCCAGCAGCCCTAATGGGGGGGACAACACTGAAGCTTTCTTT. Residues: CASSPNGGDNTEAFF.

This chain uses TRBV12-2 with TRBJ2-7; the D call of TRBD1 is as the table states it, not checked on the DNA. TRBV12-2 is a pseudogene locus. CDR3 size: 11 residues. The CDR3: CASPGHYEQYF. Here the CDR3 DNA reads TGTGCTTCGCCCGGACACTACGAGCAGTACTTC.

The chain links TRBV28 to TRBJ1-3, with D perhaps matching TRBD1 (5 bases). The CDR3 has 17 amino acids. CDR1 and CDR2 (germline): MDHEN, SYDVKM. The ends were cut back, 6 bases at V and 2 bases at J, with 20 bases in the middle. CDR3 sequence: CASRPGIPGAAGNTIYF. The CDR3 coding sequence is TGTGCCAGCAGGCCCGGGATTCCTGGGGCAGCTGGAAACACCATATATTTT.

The rearrangement joins TRBV29-1 to TRBJ2-1; 8 bases align to TRBD1. This CDR3 has 15 residues. After removal of 6 bases from V and 4 bases from J, the junction contained 11 bases not matched to a gene. Germline V gives CDR1 SQVTM, CDR2 ANQGSEA. In DNA form, the CDR3 reads TGCAGCGTACAGTCCCCGGGACAGGTTTACAATGAGCAGTTCTTC. It yields the protein CSVQSPGQVYNEQFF.

In DNA, the CDR3 is TGTGCCAGCAGATCCCTTAGCGGGGGGGCCTACAATGAGCAGTTCTTC. Its protein product is CASRSLSGGAYNEQFF. The V and J genes are TRBV28 and TRBJ2-1; TRBD2 agrees at 11 bases. Germline V gives CDR1 MDHEN, CDR2 SYDVKM. V trimming: 6 bases; J trimming: 2 bases; junction bases outside the gene matches: 6. The CDR3 is 16 amino acids.

This clone was observed once. The rearrangement joins TRBV7-6 to TRBJ2-5, with D tentatively TRBD2 (6 bases). This CDR3 has 15 residues. Trimming pared 0 bases from V and 9 bases from J, leaving 17 bases between. Germline V gene sequence: CDR1 SGHVS, CDR2 FNYEAQ. The CDR3 region is CASSLAGTVTGAQYF. The CDR3 nucleotides read TGTGCCAGCAGCTTAGCGGGGACTGTCACGGGGGCCCAGTACTTC.

This clone was seen just once. This chain connects TRBV1 to TRBJ2-3; the table's D call of TRBD2 was not tested on the DNA. TRBV1 is a pseudogene. The CDR3 has 21 residues. CDR3 bases: TGCACCAGCAGCCCGAACAACCCAGCCCGCCGCGCTAGCGGGAGTAAAGATACGCAGTATTTT. This translates into CTSSPNNPARRASGSKDTQYF.

The gene calls are TRBV7-9 and TRBJ1-2; D gene ambiguous. The V end was cut by 4 bases, the J end by 0 bases, with 9 bases between. CDR1 SEHNR and CDR2 FQNEAQ come from the germline V gene (reference sequence). The CDR3 spans 14 residues. The CDR3 sequence: CASSSSGSNYGYTF. CDR3 nucleotide sequence: TGTGCCAGCAGCTCATCGGGTTCTAACTATGGCTACACCTTC.

V is TRBV30 and J is TRBJ2-1, with TRBD2 matching 7 bases. Losses at the gene ends were 2 bases for V and 0 bases for J; bases not matched to a gene: 7. The CDR3 is 16 residues long. Germline V CDR1 and CDR2: GTSNPN, SVGIG (reference sequence). DNA for the CDR3: TGTGCCTGGAGTAGTGGGAGGACTAGCTCCTACAATGAGCAGTTCTTC. Its protein is CAWSSGRTSSYNEQFF.

The chain is built from TRBV11-2 and TRBJ1-5, with a tentative D call TRBD1 (6 bases). Deletions cut 0 bases from V and 3 bases from J, with 15 bases between. Germline CDR1 is SGHAT and CDR2 is FQNNGV. The CDR3 has 17 residues. The DNA of the CDR3 is TGTGCCAGCAGCTTAGATCGGGGGGGCCGGTCCAATCAGCCCCAGCATTTT. Amino acid sequence: CASSLDRGGRSNQPQHF.

The rearrangement links TRBV7-9 to TRBJ2-5; no reliable D call. The ends were cut back, 8 bases at V and 5 bases at J, with 3 bases in the middle. The CDR3 has 9 residues. CDR1 and CDR2 from the germline V gene are SEHNR and FQNEAQ (reference sequence). The DNA of the CDR3 is TGTGCCAGCGAGGAGACCCAGTACTTC. Translated, it gives CASEETQYF.

The chain couples TRBV29-1 to TRBJ1-2, with unresolved D. V was trimmed by 1 base and J by 3 bases, leaving 12 bases between them. Germline-derived CDR1 and CDR2 are SQVTM and ANQGSEA. The CDR3 extends over 14 amino acids. CDR3 region: CSVEGGYQDYGYTF. The DNA of the CDR3 is TGCAGCGTTGAAGGCGGGTATCAAGACTATGGCTACACCTTC.

The chain combines TRBV29-1 with TRBJ2-1, with D hard to call. The CDR3 consists of 13 residues. Trimming took 7 bases from V and 3 from J, leaving 13 bases between them. Per germline, CDR1 SQVTM and CDR2 ANQGSEA. In DNA, the CDR3 is TGCAGCGCCGAAAGGATGGGCTACAATGAGCAGTTCTTC. Its translation is CSAERMGYNEQFF.

This chain joins TRBV15 and TRBJ2-3; TRBD2 is a possible D gene (5 bases). The CDR3 spans 15 residues. The V gene lost 6 bases and the J gene lost 1 base, with 14 bases spanning the gap. Germline-derived CDR1 and CDR2 are LNHNV and YYDKDF (reference sequence). The CDR3 DNA is TGTGCCACCAGTTGGACCTCGAGGGGCACAGATACGCAGTATTTT. This gives the protein CATSWTSRGTDTQYF.

This clone has just a few counts. The chain has TRBV19 and TRBJ1-5; 11 nucleotides match TRBD1. CDR1 LNHDA and CDR2 SQIVND come from the germline V gene (reference sequence). The V gene end was trimmed by 4 bases and the J gene end by 4 bases; junction bases not matched to a gene: 6. This CDR3 spans 16 amino acids. The CDR3, as DNA: TGTGCCAGTAGTACCCTGGACAGGGGGCTGAATCAGCCCCAGCATTTT. Translating it yields CASSTLDRGLNQPQHF. The full variable domain, its missing parts supplied by reference TRBV19 and TRBJ1-5, is DGGITQSPKYLFRKEGQNVTLSCEQNLNHDAMYWYRQDPGQGLRLIYYSQIVNDFQKGDIAEGYSVSREKKESFPLTVTSAQKNPTAFYLCASSTLDRGLNQPQHFGDGTRLSIL.

V is TRBV9 and J is TRBJ2-5; D may be TRBD1 or TRBD2 (5 bases each). This CDR3 region has 16 residues. Trimming cost V 2 bases and J 5 bases, with 19 bases left between them. Germline values: CDR1 SGDLS, CDR2 YYNGEE. In DNA, the CDR3 is TGTGCCAGCAGCGTCACACCGGGACCCGCGGCCGAGACCCAGTACTTC. Translated: CASSVTPGPAAETQYF.

The chain recombines TRBV15 with TRBJ2-5; D ambiguous. In germline, CDR1 is LNHNV, CDR2 YYDKDF (reference sequence). Trimming pared 0 bases from V and 1 base from J, leaving 0 bases between. This CDR3 comprises 12 residues. The DNA of the CDR3 is TGTGCCACCAGCAGAGACCAAGAGACCCAGTACTTC. It yields the protein CATSRDQETQYF.

The rearrangement uses TRBV19 and TRBJ2-2; maybe TRBD1 (6 bases). Trimming shortened V by 3 bases and J by 1 base, and 21 bases separated the two germline ends. Germline V gene sequence: CDR1 LNHDA, CDR2 SQIVND (reference sequence). The CDR3 totals 19 residues. This chain's CDR3 is CASSMIRLGQLENTGELFF. CDR3 sequence (DNA): TGTGCCAGTAGTATGATTCGGCTAGGACAGCTCGAGAACACCGGGGAGCTGTTTTTT.

The chain employs TRBV7-2 and TRBJ2-2; D possibly corresponds to TRBD1 (7 bases). Trimming shortened V by 2 bases and J by 2 bases, and 18 bases separated the two germline ends. This CDR3 region has 18 residues. Germline lookup yields CDR1 SGHTA and CDR2 FQGNSA. The CDR3 bases are TGTGCCAGCAGCTTATTTGTCGGGAGACAGGGTAACACCGGGGAGCTGTTTTTT. Translated: CASSLFVGRQGNTGELFF.